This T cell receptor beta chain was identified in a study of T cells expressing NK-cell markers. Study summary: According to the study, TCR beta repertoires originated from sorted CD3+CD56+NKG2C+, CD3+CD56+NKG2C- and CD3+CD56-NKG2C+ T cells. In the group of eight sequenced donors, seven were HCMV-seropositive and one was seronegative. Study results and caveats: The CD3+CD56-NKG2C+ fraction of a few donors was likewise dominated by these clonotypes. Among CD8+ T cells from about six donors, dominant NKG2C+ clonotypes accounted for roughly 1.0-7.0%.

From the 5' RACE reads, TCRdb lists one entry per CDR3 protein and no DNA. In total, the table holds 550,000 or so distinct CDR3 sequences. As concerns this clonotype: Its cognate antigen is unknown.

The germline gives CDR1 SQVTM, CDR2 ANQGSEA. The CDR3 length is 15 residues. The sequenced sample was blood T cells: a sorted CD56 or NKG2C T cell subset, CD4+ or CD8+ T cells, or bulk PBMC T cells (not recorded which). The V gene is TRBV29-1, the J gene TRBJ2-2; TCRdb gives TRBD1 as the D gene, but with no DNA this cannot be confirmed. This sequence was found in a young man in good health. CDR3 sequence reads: CSVATGGEDTGELFF.